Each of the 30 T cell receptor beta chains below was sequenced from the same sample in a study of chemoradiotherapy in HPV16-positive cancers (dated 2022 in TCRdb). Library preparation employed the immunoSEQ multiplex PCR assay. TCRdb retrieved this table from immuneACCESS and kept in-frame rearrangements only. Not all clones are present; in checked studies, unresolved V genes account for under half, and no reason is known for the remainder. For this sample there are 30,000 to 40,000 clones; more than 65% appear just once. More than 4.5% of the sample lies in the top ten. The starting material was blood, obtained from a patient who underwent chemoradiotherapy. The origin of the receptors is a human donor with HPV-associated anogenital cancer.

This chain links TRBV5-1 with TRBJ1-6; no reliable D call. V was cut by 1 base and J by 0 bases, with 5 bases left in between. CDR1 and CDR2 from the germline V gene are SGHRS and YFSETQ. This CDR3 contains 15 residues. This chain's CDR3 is CASSLPSSYNSPLHF. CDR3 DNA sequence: TGCGCCAGCAGCTTGCCGAGCTCCTATAATTCACCCCTCCACTTT.

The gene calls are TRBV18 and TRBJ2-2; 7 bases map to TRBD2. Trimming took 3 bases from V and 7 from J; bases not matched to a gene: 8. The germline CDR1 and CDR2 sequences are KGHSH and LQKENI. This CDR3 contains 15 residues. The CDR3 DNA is TGTGCCAGCTCACCGAGTGGGACTAAGGACGGGGAGCTGTTTTTT. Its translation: CASSPSGTKDGELFF. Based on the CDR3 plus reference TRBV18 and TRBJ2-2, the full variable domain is NAGVMQNPRHLVRRRGQEARLRCSPMKGHSHVYWYRQLPEEGLKFMVYLQKENIIDESGMPKERFSAEFPKEGPSILRIQQVVRGDSAAYFCASSPSGTKDGELFFGEGSRLTVL.

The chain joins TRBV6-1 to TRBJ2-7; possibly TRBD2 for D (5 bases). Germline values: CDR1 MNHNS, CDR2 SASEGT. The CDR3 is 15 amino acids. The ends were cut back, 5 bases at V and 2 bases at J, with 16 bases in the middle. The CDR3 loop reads CASSLAPPPAYEQYF. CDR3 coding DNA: TGTGCCAGCAGTTTAGCGCCACCCCCGGCCTACGAGCAGTACTTC.

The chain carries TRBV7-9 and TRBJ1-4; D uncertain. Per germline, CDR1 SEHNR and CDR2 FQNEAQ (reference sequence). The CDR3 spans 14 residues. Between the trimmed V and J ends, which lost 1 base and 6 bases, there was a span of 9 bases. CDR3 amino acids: CASSLGGGDEKLFF. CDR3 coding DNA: TGTGCCAGCAGCTTAGGTGGTGGGGATGAAAAACTGTTTTTT. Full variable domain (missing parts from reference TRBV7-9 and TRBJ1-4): DTGVSQNPRHKITKRGQNVTFRCDPISEHNRLYWYRQTLGQGPEFLTYFQNEAQLEKSRLLSDRFSAERPKGSFSTLEIQRTEQGDSAMYLCASSLGGGDEKLFFGSGTQLSVL.

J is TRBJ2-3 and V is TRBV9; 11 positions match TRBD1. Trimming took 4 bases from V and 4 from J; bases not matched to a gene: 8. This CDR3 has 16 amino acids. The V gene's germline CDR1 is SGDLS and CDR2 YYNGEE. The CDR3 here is CASSPGTGGVADTQYF. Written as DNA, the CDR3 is TGTGCCAGCAGCCCCGGGACAGGGGGAGTTGCAGATACGCAGTATTTT.

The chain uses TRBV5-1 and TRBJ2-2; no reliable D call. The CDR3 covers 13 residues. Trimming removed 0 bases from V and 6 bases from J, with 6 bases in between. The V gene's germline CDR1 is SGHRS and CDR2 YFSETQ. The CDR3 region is CASSLDVSGELFF. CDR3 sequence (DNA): TGCGCCAGCAGCTTGGATGTGTCCGGGGAGCTGTTTTTT. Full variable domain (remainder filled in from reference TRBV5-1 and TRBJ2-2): KAGVTQTPRYLIKTRGQQVTLSCSPISGHRSVSWYQQTPGQGLQFLFEYFSETQRNKGNFPGRFSGRQFSNSRSEMNVSTLELGDSALYLCASSLDVSGELFFGEGSRLTVL.

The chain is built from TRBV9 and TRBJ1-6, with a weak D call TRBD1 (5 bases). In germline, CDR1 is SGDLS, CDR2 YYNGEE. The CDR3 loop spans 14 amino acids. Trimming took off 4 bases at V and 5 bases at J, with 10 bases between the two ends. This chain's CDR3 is CASSLGGDNSPLHF. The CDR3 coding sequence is TGTGCCAGCAGCCTCGGGGGGGATAATTCACCCCTCCACTTT.

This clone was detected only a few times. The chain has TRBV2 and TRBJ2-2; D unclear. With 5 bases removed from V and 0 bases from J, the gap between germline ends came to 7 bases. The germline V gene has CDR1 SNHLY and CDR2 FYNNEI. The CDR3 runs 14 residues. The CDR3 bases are TGTGCCAGCAGTCGAAACCCGAACACCGGGGAGCTGTTTTTT. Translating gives CASSRNPNTGELFF.

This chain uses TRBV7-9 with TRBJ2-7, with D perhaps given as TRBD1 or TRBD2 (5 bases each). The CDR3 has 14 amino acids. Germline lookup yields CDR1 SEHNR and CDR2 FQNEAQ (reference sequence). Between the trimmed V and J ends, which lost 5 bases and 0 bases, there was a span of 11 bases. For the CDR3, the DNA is TGTGCCAGCAGCAACCGGGACCTCTCCTACGAGCAGTACTTC. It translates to CASSNRDLSYEQYF. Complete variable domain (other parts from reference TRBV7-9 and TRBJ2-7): DTGVSQNPRHKITKRGQNVTFRCDPISEHNRLYWYRQTLGQGPEFLTYFQNEAQLEKSRLLSDRFSAERPKGSFSTLEIQRTEQGDSAMYLCASSNRDLSYEQYFGPGTRLTVT.

The CDR3 region is CASSDRGWDNEQFF. CDR3 DNA sequence: TGTGCCAGCAGTGACAGGGGGTGGGACAATGAGCAGTTCTTC. V usage is TRBV6-1 and J usage is TRBJ2-1; TRBD1 aligns across 7 bases. The germline gives CDR1 MNHNS, CDR2 SASEGT. The CDR3 is made up of 14 amino acids. V shed 3 bases and J 5 bases; nucleotides not matched to a gene: 4.

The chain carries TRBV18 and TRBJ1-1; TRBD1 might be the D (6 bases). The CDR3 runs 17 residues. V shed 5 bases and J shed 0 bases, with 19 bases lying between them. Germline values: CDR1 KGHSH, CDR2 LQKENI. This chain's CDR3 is CASSISASRGLNTEAFF. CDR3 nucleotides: TGTGCCAGCTCAATCTCTGCTTCCAGGGGATTGAACACTGAAGCTTTCTTT.

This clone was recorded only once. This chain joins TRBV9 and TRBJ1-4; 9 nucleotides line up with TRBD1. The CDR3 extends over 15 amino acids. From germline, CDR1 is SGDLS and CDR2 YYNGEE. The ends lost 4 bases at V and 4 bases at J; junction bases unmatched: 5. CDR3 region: CASSTGTGYNEKLFF. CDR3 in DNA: TGTGCCAGCAGCACCGGGACAGGGTATAATGAAAAACTGTTTTTT.

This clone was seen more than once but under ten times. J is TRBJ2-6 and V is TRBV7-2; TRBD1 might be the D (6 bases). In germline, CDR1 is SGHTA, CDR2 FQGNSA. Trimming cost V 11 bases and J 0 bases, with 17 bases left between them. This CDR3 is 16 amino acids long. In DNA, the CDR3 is TGTGCCCTACCGGGACAAGGAAACTCTGGGGCCAACGTCCTGACTTTC. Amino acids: CALPGQGNSGANVLTF.

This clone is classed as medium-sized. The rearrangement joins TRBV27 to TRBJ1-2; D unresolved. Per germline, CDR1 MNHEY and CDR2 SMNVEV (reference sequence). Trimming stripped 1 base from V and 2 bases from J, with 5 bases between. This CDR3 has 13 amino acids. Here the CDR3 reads CASSLLGNYGYTF. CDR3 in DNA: TGTGCCAGCAGTTTATTGGGGAACTATGGCTACACCTTC.

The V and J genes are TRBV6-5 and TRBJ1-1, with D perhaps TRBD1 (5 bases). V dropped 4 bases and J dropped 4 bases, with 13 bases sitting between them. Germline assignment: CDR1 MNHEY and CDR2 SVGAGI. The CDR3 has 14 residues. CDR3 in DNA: TGTGCCAGCAGTTCCAGGGTGAGGGGCACTGAAGCTTTCTTT. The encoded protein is CASSSRVRGTEAFF.

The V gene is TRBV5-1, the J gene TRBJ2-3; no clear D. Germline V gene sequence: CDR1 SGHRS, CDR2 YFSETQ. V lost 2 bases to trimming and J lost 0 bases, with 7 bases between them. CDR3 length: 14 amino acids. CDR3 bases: TGCGCCAGCAGCTTTCAGGCTAGCACAGATACGCAGTATTTT. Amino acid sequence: CASSFQASTDTQYF.

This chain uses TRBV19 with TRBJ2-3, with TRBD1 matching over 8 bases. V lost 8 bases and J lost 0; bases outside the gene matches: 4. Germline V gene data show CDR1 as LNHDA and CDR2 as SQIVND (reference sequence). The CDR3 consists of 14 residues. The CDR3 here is CASQTGVSTDTQYF. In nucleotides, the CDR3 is TGTGCCAGTCAGACAGGGGTTAGCACAGATACGCAGTATTTT. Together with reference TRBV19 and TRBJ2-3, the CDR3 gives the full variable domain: DGGITQSPKYLFRKEGQNVTLSCEQNLNHDAMYWYRQDPGQGLRLIYYSQIVNDFQKGDIAEGYSVSREKKESFPLTVTSAQKNPTAFYLCASQTGVSTDTQYFGPGTRLTVL.

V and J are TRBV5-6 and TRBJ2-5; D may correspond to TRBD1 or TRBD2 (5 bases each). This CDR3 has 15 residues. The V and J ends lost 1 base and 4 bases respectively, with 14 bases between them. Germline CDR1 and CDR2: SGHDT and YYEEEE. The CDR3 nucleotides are TGTGCCAGCAGCTTGTCCGGGCCAGGGAGAGAGACCCAGTACTTC. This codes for CASSLSGPGRETQYF.

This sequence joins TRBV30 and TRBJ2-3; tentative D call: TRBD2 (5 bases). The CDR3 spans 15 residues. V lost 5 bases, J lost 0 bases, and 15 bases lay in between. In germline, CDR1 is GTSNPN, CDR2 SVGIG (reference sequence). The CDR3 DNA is TGTGCCTGGGGGAATGAGCGGACTAGCACAGATACGCAGTATTTT. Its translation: CAWGNERTSTDTQYF.

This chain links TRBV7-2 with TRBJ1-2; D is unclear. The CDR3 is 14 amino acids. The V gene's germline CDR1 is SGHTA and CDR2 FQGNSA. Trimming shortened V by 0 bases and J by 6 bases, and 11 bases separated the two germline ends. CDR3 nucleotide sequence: TGTGCCAGCAGCTTAGCGCCAGGTTCCCATGGCTACACCTTC. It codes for CASSLAPGSHGYTF.

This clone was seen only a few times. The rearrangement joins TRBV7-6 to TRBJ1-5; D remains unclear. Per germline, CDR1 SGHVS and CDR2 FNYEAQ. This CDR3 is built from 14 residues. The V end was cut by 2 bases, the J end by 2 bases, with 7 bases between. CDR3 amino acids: CASSLFGGNQPQHF. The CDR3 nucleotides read TGTGCCAGCAGCTTATTCGGCGGCAATCAGCCCCAGCATTTT.

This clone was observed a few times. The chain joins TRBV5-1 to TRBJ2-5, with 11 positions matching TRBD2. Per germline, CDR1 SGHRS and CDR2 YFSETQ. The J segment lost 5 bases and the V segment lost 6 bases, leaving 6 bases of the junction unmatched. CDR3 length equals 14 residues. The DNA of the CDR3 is TGCGCCAGCAACCCGAGACTAGCGGGGGAGACCCAGTACTTC. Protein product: CASNPRLAGETQYF.

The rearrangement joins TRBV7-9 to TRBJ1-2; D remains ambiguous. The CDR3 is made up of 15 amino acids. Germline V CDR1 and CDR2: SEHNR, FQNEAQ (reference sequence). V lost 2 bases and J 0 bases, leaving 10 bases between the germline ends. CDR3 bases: TGTGCCAGCAGCTTATATGGCGGGGCTAACTATGGCTACACCTTC. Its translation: CASSLYGGANYGYTF.

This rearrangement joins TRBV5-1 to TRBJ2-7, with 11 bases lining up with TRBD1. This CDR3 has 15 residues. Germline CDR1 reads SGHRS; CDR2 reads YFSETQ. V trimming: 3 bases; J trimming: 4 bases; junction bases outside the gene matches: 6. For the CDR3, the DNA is TGCGCCAGCAGCTCGAGGGACAGGGGGACGTACGAGCAGTACTTC. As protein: CASSSRDRGTYEQYF. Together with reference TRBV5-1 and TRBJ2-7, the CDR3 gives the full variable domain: KAGVTQTPRYLIKTRGQQVTLSCSPISGHRSVSWYQQTPGQGLQFLFEYFSETQRNKGNFPGRFSGRQFSNSRSEMNVSTLELGDSALYLCASSSRDRGTYEQYFGPGTRLTVT.

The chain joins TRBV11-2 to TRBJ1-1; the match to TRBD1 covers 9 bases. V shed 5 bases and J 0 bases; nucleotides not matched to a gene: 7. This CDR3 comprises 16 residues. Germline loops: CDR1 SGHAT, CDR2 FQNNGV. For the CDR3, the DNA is TGTGCCAGCAGCCAGGGACAGGGATCCGTGAACACTGAAGCTTTCTTT. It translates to CASSQGQGSVNTEAFF.

The CDR3 here is CAISGPGTSGGIYEQYF. CDR3 bases: TGTGCCATCAGTGGTCCCGGGACTAGCGGGGGTATATACGAGCAGTACTTC. The V call is TRBV10-3, the J call TRBJ2-7, with 14 bases lining up with TRBD2. The V and J ends lost 4 bases and 4 bases, in that order; junction bases with no gene match: 9. The CDR3 extends over 17 amino acids. The V gene's germline CDR1 is ENHRY and CDR2 SYGVKD.

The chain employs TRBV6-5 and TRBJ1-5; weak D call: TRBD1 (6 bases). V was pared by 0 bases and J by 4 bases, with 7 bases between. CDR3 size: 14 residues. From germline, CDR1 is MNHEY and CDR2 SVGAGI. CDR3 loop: CASSYSGGNQPQHF. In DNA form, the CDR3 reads TGTGCCAGCAGTTACTCAGGGGGGAATCAGCCCCAGCATTTT.

The CDR3 DNA follows: TGTGCCAGCGGAGAGGGACAGGGGACCTTTAGCACAGATACGCAGTATTTT. Translated: CASGEGQGTFSTDTQYF. This rearrangement joins TRBV25-1 to TRBJ2-3, with 10 bases matching TRBD1. V shed 8 bases and J 0 bases; nucleotides not matched to a gene: 11. Germline CDR1 and CDR2: MGHDK and SYGVNS. The CDR3 spans 17 residues.

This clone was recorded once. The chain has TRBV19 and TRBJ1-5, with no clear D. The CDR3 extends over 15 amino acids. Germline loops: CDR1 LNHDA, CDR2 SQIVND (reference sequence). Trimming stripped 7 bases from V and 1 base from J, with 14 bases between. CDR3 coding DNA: TGTGCCAGTAACTACATTCGGGGAAGCAATCAGCCCCAGCATTTT. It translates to CASNYIRGSNQPQHF. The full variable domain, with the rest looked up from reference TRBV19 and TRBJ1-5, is DGGITQSPKYLFRKEGQNVTLSCEQNLNHDAMYWYRQDPGQGLRLIYYSQIVNDFQKGDIAEGYSVSREKKESFPLTVTSAQKNPTAFYLCASNYIRGSNQPQHFGDGTRLSIL.

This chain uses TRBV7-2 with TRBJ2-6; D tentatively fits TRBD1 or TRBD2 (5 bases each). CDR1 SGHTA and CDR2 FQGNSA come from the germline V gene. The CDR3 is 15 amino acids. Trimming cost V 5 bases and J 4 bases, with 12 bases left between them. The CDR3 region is CASSPGSAGANVLTF. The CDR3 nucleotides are TGTGCCAGCAGCCCAGGGAGCGCCGGGGCCAACGTCCTGACTTTC.